Shown below are 27 T cell receptor beta chains from a single sample sequenced in a study of T cell responses to AZD1222 COVID-19 vaccine. Measured with immunoSEQ multiplex PCR; TCRdb has only the in-frame clones, and not every one. The table includes 130,000 or so clones, 80% to 95% detected once. The sample in question was peripheral blood, obtained 28 days after the second AZD1222 dose. Source of these receptors: an adult who received the AZD1222 COVID-19 vaccine.

The genes are TRBV5-5 and TRBJ1-1, with 7 bases aligning to TRBD1. The V gene end was trimmed by 3 bases and the J gene end by 5 bases; junction bases not matched to a gene: 10. Per the germline V gene, CDR1 is SGHKS and CDR2 is YYEKEE (reference sequence). The CDR3 length is 15 residues. Here the CDR3 DNA reads TGTGCCAGCAGCTCTTCCCGGACAGGCCATACTGAAGCTTTCTTT. Translating it yields CASSSSRTGHTEAFF.

As DNA, the CDR3 is TGTGCTAGTGGTCCGGGACAGGCCTCCACAGATACGCAGTATTTT. Translated, it gives CASGPGQASTDTQYF. This chain uses TRBV12-5 with TRBJ2-3; 8 bases are shared with TRBD1. Per germline, CDR1 LGHNT and CDR2 FRNRAP. CDR3 length: 15 amino acids. Trimming took 5 bases from V and 2 from J; bases not matched to a gene: 6.

This clone was picked up a small number of times. This chain connects TRBV2 to TRBJ1-2, with D unclear. V was shortened by 5 bases and J by 6 bases, with 22 bases between the two germline ends. Germline V lookup: CDR1 SNHLY, CDR2 FYNNEI. This CDR3 has 16 residues. The chain's CDR3 is CASSTPREGGTDGYTF. CDR3 DNA sequence: TGTGCCAGCAGTACCCCCCGGGAGGGAGGTACGGATGGCTACACCTTC.

V gene TRBV28 combines with J gene TRBJ1-5; the D is unclear. Germline assignment: CDR1 MDHEN and CDR2 SYDVKM. V was clipped by 6 bases and J by 1 base, with 10 bases between them. The CDR3 has 14 residues. CDR3 region: CASRPLQSNQPQHF. In DNA form, the CDR3 reads TGTGCCAGCAGGCCGCTACAGAGCAATCAGCCCCAGCATTTT. Full variable domain (rest looked up from reference TRBV28 and TRBJ1-5): DVKVTQSSRYLVKRTGEKVFLECVQDMDHENMFWYRQDPGLGLRLIYFSYDVKMKEKGDIPEGYSVSREKKERFSLILESASTNQTSMYLCASRPLQSNQPQHFGDGTRLSIL.

The chain is built from TRBV3-1 (or the pseudogene TRBV3-2) and TRBJ2-3; D tentatively reads TRBD1 or TRBD2 (6 bases each). From germline, CDR1 is LGHDT and CDR2 YNNKEL (reference sequence). CDR3 size: 17 residues. V lost 4 bases, J lost 4 bases, and 21 bases lay in between. DNA of the CDR3: TGTGCCAGCAGCCCTCCCTTAGGGGGAGGCCCAGCAGATACGCAGTATTTT. It translates to CASSPPLGGGPADTQYF.

The chain couples TRBV19 to TRBJ1-4; 7 bases align to TRBD1. The J segment lost 6 bases and the V segment lost 5 bases, leaving 9 bases of the junction unmatched. The CDR3 is 15 residues long. In germline, CDR1 is LNHDA, CDR2 SQIVND (reference sequence). Written as DNA, the CDR3 is TGTGCCAGTAGTCCTTGGGACAGTGGGGATGAAAAACTGTTTTTT. It codes for CASSPWDSGDEKLFF.

This chain connects TRBV5-4 to TRBJ1-5; no clear D gene. V gave up 0 bases and J gave up 6 bases, with 4 bases separating them. The CDR3 is 12 amino acids. Germline CDR1 SGHNT, CDR2 YYREEE (reference sequence). The DNA of the CDR3 is TGTGCCAGCAGCTTGGATAGTCAGCCCCAGCATTTT. Amino acid sequence: CASSLDSQPQHF.

This clone was seen just once. This rearrangement joins TRBV7-2 to TRBJ1-1; TRBD1 matches at 7 bases. Looked up from germline, CDR1 is SGHTA and CDR2 is FQGNSA. Germline trimming cut 5 bases from V and 3 bases from J; bases unmatched to any gene: 12. CDR3 length equals 16 residues. The CDR3 DNA reads TGTGCCAGCAGCCCCAGGGCAGGGGGGTTGCACACTGAAGCTTTCTTT. Residues: CASSPRAGGLHTEAFF.

The J gene is TRBJ2-5, the V gene TRBV20-1, with TRBD1 matching over 8 bases. Germline assignment: CDR1 DFQATT and CDR2 SNEGSKA (reference sequence). The CDR3 sequence is 11 residues long. V lost 6 bases to trimming and J lost 7 bases; unmatched junction nucleotides: 4. CDR3 DNA sequence: TGCAGTGCAAGACAGGGGAGGACCCAGTACTTC. Its protein is CSARQGRTQYF.

J is TRBJ1-1 and V is TRBV5-6; maybe TRBD1 (6 bases). The V end lost 4 bases, the J end lost 11 bases, and 24 bases lay between the germline ends. Germline lookup yields CDR1 SGHDT and CDR2 YYEEEE. CDR3 length: 15 amino acids. CDR3 bases: TGTGCCAGCAGCCCGAGTGGGGGGGCGGCCGCCGTGGCTTTCTTT. Its translation: CASSPSGGAAAVAFF.

V and J are TRBV6-2 or TRBV6-3 and TRBJ2-1; perhaps TRBD1 as D (5 bases). Per the germline V gene, CDR1 is MNHEY and CDR2 is SVGEGT. Deletions cut 5 bases from V and 4 bases from J, with 12 bases between. This CDR3 has 14 amino acids. CDR3 sequence: CASSPLKGYNEQFF. The DNA of the CDR3 is TGTGCCAGCAGTCCCCTGAAGGGGTACAATGAGCAGTTCTTC.

This clone was recorded a few times. The chain has TRBV6-5 and TRBJ2-1; 8 bases align to TRBD2. The CDR3 runs to 13 residues. Germline V lookup: CDR1 MNHEY, CDR2 SVGAGI. The trim removed 6 bases at V and 10 bases at J, leaving 8 bases unmatched. The CDR3, as DNA: TGTGCCAGCAGCGGGACTAGTGTACGGGAGCAGTTCTTC. Protein: CASSGTSVREQFF.

This chain links TRBV27 with TRBJ2-1, with 7 bases lining up with TRBD1. Germline V gene data show CDR1 as MNHEY and CDR2 as SMNVEV (reference sequence). The trim removed 9 bases at V and 3 bases at J, leaving 11 bases unmatched. The length of the CDR3 is 15 residues. CDR3 DNA: TGTGCCAGTCATAATGTAGGGGGCTTCTACAATGAGCAGTTCTTC. Translation: CASHNVGGFYNEQFF.

This clone was observed once. CDR3 sequence: CASSPSSAGNTIYF. For the CDR3, the DNA is TGTGCCAGCAGCCCCAGTTCGGCTGGAAACACCATATATTTT. This chain uses TRBV6-5 with TRBJ1-3; D remains unclear. CDR3 length: 14 residues. V was shortened by 6 bases and J by 2 bases, with 11 bases between the two germline ends. Germline V CDR1 and CDR2: MNHEY, SVGAGI.

The chain recombines TRBV7-2 with TRBJ2-7; TRBD2 is a possible D gene (6 bases). The CDR3 has 14 residues. The V gene lost 5 bases and the J gene lost 5 bases, with 16 bases spanning the gap. Germline V lookup: CDR1 SGHTA, CDR2 FQGNSA. CDR3 in amino acids: CASSPRLVPHEQYF. The CDR3 coding sequence is TGTGCCAGCAGCCCCAGACTAGTCCCCCACGAGCAGTACTTC. Filled out from reference TRBV7-2 and TRBJ2-7, the complete variable domain reads GAGVSQSPSNKVTEKGKDVELRCDPISGHTALYWYRQSLGQGLEFLIYFQGNSAPDKSGLPSDRFSAERTGGSVSTLTIQRTQQEDSAVYLCASSPRLVPHEQYFGPGTRLTVT.

The CDR3 sequence: CASSYTERDEQYF. The CDR3 DNA reads TGTGCCAGCAGTTACACGGAGAGAGACGAGCAGTACTTC. The V and J genes are TRBV6-2 or TRBV6-3 and TRBJ2-7; D is unresolved. V lost 2 bases to trimming and J lost 5 bases, with 10 bases between them. The CDR3 covers 13 residues. Germline V gene sequence: CDR1 MNHEY, CDR2 SVGEGT.

The V call is TRBV6-1, the J call TRBJ1-5, with 9 bases fitting TRBD1. Germline assignment: CDR1 MNHNS and CDR2 SASEGT. V was clipped by 2 bases and J by 6 bases; unmatched bases: 14. CDR3 length: 18 amino acids. The CDR3: CASSELGTGLPIFQPQHF. Here the CDR3 DNA reads TGTGCCAGCAGTGAACTAGGGACAGGGCTACCTATATTTCAGCCCCAGCATTTT.

The rearrangement links TRBV18 to TRBJ1-5; perhaps TRBD1 as D (5 bases). Germline V gene sequence: CDR1 KGHSH, CDR2 LQKENI. The length of the CDR3 is 15 residues. Trimming cost V 4 bases and J 3 bases, with 13 bases left between them. CDR3 sequence reads: CASSHDRQINQPQHF. The CDR3, as DNA: TGTGCCAGCTCACATGATAGACAGATCAATCAGCCCCAGCATTTT.

The rearrangement links TRBV5-4 to TRBJ2-3; D is ambiguous. Between the trimmed V and J ends, which lost 2 bases and 2 bases, there was a span of 3 bases. Germline V lookup: CDR1 SGHNT, CDR2 YYREEE (reference sequence). CDR3 length equals 12 residues. Here the CDR3 reads CASSFPTDTQYF. CDR3 nucleotide sequence: TGTGCCAGCAGCTTCCCCACAGATACGCAGTATTTT.

The V gene is TRBV19, the J gene TRBJ1-3; 7 positions match TRBD1. This CDR3 contains 14 residues. The trim removed 9 bases at V and 0 bases at J, leaving 5 bases unmatched. The V gene's germline CDR1 is LNHDA and CDR2 SQIVND (reference sequence). The CDR3, as DNA: TGTGCCAGCCAGACAGGGAGCTCTGGAAACACCATATATTTT. Encoded protein: CASQTGSSGNTIYF.

The V call is TRBV6-5, the J call TRBJ1-4, with D tentatively TRBD1 (5 bases). The CDR3 runs 14 residues. V was trimmed by 3 bases and J by 7 bases, leaving 12 bases between them. The germline gives CDR1 MNHEY, CDR2 SVGAGI. CDR3 residues: CASSYWQGSEKLFF. The DNA for the CDR3 is TGTGCCAGCAGTTATTGGCAGGGTAGTGAAAAACTGTTTTTT.

This clone was found once. The chain joins TRBV6-2 or TRBV6-3 to TRBJ1-6; D gene ambiguous. CDR1 is MNHEY and CDR2 is SVGEGT in the germline V gene. The CDR3 has 17 residues. With 2 bases removed from V and 0 bases from J, the gap between germline ends came to 11 bases. The CDR3, as DNA: TGTGCCAGCAGTTACCGGGGAGGGAGCTCCTATAATTCACCCCTCCACTTT. Encoded protein: CASSYRGGSSYNSPLHF.

The chain is built from TRBV9 and TRBJ2-7; D is possibly TRBD1 or TRBD2 (6 bases each). The germline V gene has CDR1 SGDLS and CDR2 YYNGEE. The germline V and J ends were trimmed by 6 bases and 2 bases, with 15 bases remaining between them. The CDR3 totals 14 residues. The CDR3 nucleotides read TGTGCCAGCACGACGGGGGCTTCCCCCTACGAGCAGTACTTC. Its translation: CASTTGASPYEQYF.

The rearrangement joins TRBV6-2 or TRBV6-3 to TRBJ2-7; no clear D gene. The germline CDR1 and CDR2 sequences are MNHEY and SVGEGT. Trimming shortened V by 1 base and J by 6 bases, and 16 bases separated the two germline ends. The CDR3 consists of 15 residues. The DNA of the CDR3 is TGTGCCAGCAGTTACTGGGGATCGGGTCGAGGCGAGCAGTACTTC. Its translation is CASSYWGSGRGEQYF.

Comments on this clone: The junction does not match germline at one end; this may be a read error. V and J are TRBV6-1 and TRBJ1-3; 7 bases are a match to TRBD1. This CDR3 is 13 amino acids long. The V gene's germline CDR1 is MNHNS and CDR2 SASEGT. The CDR3 loop is CASREVDRDTIYF. The CDR3 DNA follows: TGTGCCAGCAGAGAAGTCGACAGGGACACCATATATTTT.

This clone was seen a few times. The rearrangement uses TRBV6-1 and TRBJ1-5; a possible D gene is TRBD1 (5 bases). The V end lost 3 bases, the J end lost 4 bases, and 13 bases lay between the germline ends. Germline CDR1 reads MNHNS; CDR2 reads SASEGT. The CDR3 totals 15 residues. The CDR3 coding sequence is TGTGCCAGCAGTGAGGGGGGGATAGATAATCAGCCCCAGCATTTT. Amino acid sequence: CASSEGGIDNQPQHF.

V is TRBV7-9 and J is TRBJ1-1, with D perhaps matching TRBD1 (6 bases). In germline, CDR1 is SEHNR, CDR2 FQNEAQ (reference sequence). Trimming took off 6 bases at V and 6 bases at J, with 8 bases between the two ends. The CDR3 extends over 11 amino acids. CDR3 nucleotides: TGTGCCAGCAGGGGGGCCGCTGAAGCTTTCTTT. Protein product: CASRGAAEAFF. The variable domain in full, with the rest retrieved from reference TRBV7-9 and TRBJ1-1, is DTGVSQNPRHKITKRGQNVTFRCDPISEHNRLYWYRQTLGQGPEFLTYFQNEAQLEKSRLLSDRFSAERPKGSFSTLEIQRTEQGDSAMYLCASRGAAEAFFGQGTRLTVV.